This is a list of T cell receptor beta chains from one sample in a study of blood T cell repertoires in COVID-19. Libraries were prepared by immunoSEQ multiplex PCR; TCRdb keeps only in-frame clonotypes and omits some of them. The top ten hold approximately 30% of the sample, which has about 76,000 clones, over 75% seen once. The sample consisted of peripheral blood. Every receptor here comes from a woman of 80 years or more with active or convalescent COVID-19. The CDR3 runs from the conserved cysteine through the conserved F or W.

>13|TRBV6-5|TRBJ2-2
CASNRPNTGELFF
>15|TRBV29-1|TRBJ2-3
CSVDPGTASTDTQYF
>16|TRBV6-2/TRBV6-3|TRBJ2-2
CASSSYGQGKPGELFF
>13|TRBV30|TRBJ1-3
CAWSAFSGNTIYF
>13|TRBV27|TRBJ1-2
CASSDRGAYGYTF
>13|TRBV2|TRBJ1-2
CASLQIWEYGYTF
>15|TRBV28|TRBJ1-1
CASSANAVLNTEAFF
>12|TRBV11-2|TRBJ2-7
CASSNEGYEQYF
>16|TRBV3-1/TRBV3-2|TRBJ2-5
CASSQVPGRRGETQYF
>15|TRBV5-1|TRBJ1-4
CASRPSQGVEEKLFF
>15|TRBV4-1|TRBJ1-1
CASSQGQGLNTEAFF
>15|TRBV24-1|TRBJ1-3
CATSDGTGVGNTIYF
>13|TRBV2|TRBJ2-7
CASSLTSSYEQYF
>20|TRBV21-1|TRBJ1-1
CASSKVEGRIGWFENTEAFF
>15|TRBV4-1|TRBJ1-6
CASSLRDRDNSPLHF